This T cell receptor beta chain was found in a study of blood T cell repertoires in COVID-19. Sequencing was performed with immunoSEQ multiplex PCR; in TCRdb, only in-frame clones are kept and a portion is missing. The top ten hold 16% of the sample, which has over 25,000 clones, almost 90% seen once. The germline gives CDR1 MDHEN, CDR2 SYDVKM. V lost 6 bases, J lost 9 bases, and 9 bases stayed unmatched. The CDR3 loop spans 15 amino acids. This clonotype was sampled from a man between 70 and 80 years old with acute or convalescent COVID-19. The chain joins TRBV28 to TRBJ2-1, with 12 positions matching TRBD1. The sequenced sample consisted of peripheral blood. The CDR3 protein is CASRQGQGAPLEQFF. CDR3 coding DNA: TGTGCCAGCAGACAGGGACAGGGGGCACCGCTTGAGCAGTTCTTC.